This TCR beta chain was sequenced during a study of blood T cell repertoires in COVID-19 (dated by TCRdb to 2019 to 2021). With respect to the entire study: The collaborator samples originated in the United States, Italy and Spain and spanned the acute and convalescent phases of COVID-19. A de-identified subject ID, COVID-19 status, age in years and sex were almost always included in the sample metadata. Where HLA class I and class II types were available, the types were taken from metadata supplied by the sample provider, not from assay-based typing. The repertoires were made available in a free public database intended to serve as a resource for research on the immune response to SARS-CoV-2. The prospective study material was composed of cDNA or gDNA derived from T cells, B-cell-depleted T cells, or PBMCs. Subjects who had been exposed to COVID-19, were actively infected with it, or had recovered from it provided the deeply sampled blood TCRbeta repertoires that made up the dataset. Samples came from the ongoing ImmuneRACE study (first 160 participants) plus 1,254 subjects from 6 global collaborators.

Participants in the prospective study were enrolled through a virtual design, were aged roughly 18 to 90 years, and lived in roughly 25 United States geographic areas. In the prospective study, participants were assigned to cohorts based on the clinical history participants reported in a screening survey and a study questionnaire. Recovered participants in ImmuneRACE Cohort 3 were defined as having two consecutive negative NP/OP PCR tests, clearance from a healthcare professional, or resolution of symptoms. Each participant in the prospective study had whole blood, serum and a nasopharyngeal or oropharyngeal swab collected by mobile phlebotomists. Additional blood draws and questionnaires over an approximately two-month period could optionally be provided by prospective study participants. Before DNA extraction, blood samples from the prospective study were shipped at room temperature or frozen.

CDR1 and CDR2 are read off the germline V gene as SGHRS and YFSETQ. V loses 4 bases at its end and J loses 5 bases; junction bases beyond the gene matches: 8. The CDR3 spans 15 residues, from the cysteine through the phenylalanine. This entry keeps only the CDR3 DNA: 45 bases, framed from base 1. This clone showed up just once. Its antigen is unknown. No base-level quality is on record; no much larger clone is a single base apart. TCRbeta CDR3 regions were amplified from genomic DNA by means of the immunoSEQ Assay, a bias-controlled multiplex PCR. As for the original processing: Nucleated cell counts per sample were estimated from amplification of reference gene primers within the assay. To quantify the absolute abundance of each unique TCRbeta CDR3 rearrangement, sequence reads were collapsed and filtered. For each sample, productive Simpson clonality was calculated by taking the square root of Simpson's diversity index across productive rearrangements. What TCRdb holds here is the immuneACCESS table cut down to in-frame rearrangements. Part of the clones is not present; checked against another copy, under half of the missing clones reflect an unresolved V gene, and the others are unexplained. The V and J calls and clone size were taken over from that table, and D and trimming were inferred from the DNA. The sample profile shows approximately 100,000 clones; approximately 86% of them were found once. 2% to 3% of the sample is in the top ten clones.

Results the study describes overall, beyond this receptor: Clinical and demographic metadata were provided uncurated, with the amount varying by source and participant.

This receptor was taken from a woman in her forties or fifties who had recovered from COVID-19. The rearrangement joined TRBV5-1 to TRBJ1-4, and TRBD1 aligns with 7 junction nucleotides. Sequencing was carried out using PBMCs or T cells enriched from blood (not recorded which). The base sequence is TGCGCCAGCAGCCCCACAGGGGAAATAAATGAAAAACTGTTTTTT. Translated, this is CASSPTGEINEKLFF.